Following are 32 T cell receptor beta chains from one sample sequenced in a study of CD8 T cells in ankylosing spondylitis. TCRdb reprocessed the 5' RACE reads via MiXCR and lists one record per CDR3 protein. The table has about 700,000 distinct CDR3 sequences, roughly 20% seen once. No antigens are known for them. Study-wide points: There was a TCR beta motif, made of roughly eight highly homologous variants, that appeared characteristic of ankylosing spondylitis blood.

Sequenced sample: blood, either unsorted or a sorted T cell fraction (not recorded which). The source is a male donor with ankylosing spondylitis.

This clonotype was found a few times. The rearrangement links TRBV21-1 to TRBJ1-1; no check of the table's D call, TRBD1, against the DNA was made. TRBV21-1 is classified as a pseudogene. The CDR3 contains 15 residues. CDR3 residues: CASSKGRGMNTEAFF. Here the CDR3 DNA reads TGTGCCAGCAGCAAAGGAAGGGGCATGAACACTGAAGCTTTCTTT.

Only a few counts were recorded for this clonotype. The CDR3 sequence is CASSLDSTLYNEQFF. As DNA, the CDR3 is TGTGCCAGCAGCTTAGACAGTACCCTATACAATGAGCAGTTCTTC. The chain carries TRBV7-8 and TRBJ2-1; D ambiguous. Germline V gene data show CDR1 as SGHVS and CDR2 as FQNEAQ. V lost 1 base to trimming and J lost 4 bases, with 11 bases between them. The CDR3 is made up of 15 amino acids.

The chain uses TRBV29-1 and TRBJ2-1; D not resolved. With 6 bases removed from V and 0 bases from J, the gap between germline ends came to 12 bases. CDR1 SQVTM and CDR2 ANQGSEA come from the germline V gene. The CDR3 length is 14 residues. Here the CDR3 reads CSVLQWSSYNEQFF. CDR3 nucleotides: TGCAGCGTCTTACAGTGGAGCTCCTACAATGAGCAGTTCTTC.

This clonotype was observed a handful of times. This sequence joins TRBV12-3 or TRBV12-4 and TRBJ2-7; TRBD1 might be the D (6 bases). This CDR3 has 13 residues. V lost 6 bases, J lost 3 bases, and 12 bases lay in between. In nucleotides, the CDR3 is TGTGCCAGCAGATCGGGACAACTCTACGAGCAGTACTTC. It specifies CASRSGQLYEQYF.

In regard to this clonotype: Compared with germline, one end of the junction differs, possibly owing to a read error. In nucleotides, the CDR3 is TGCGCCAGCAGATTGGGAGCGGGAGGGCCGGTCCTGTTTACAGATACGCAGTATTTT. Its translation: CASRLGAGGPVLFTDTQYF. The chain carries TRBV5-1 and TRBJ2-3, with 10 nucleotides matching TRBD2. This CDR3 has 19 residues. The germline V gene encodes CDR1 SGHRS and CDR2 YFSETQ.

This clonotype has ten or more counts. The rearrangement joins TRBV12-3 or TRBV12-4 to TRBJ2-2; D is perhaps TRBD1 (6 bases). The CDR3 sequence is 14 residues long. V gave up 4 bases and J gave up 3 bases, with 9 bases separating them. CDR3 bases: TGTGCCAGCAGTTCAGAGGGGGACACCGGGGAGCTGTTTTTT. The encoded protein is CASSSEGDTGELFF.

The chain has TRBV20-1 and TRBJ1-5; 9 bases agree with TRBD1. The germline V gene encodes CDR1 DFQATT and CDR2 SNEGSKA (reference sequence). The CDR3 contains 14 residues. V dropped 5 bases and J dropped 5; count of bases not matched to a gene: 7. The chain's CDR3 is CSAARDRGDQPQHF. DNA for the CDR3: TGCAGTGCTGCAAGAGACAGGGGGGATCAGCCCCAGCATTTT.

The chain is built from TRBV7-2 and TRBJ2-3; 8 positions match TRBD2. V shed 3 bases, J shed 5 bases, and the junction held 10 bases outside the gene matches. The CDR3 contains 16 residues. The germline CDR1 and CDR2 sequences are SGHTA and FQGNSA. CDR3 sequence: CASSFKIRLAGDTQYF. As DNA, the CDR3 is TGTGCCAGCAGCTTTAAGATTCGGCTAGCGGGAGATACGCAGTATTTT.

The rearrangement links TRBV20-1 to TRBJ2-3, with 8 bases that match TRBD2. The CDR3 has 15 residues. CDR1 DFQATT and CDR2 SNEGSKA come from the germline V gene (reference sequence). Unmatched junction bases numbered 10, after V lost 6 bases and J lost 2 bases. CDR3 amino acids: CSAASVAGPTDTQYF. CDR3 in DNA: TGCAGTGCCGCTTCCGTAGCGGGACCCACAGATACGCAGTATTTT.

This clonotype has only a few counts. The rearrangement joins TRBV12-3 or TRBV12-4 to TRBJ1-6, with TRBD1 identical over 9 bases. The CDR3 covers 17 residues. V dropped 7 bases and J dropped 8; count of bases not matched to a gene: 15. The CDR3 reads CASTRGTGSSYDSPLHF. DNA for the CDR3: TGTGCCAGCACTAGAGGGACAGGGAGTTCGTACGATTCACCCCTCCACTTT.

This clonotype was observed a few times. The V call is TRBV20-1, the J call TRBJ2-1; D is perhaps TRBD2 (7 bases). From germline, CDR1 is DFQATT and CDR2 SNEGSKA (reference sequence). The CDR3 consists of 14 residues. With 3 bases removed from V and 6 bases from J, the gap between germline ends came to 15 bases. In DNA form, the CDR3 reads TGCAGTGCTAGTTGGGGGGGGGGCGGCAATGAGCAGTTCTTC. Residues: CSASWGGGGNEQFF.

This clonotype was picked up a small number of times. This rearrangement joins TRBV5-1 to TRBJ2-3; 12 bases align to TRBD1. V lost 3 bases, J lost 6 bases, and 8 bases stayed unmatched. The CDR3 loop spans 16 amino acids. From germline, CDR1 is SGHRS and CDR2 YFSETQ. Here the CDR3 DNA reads TGCGCCAGCAGCTGGGGGGACAGGGGGCCTGCGGATACGCAGTATTTT. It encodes CASSWGDRGPADTQYF. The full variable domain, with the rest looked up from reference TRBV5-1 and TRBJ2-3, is KAGVTQTPRYLIKTRGQQVTLSCSPISGHRSVSWYQQTPGQGLQFLFEYFSETQRNKGNFPGRFSGRQFSNSRSEMNVSTLELGDSALYLCASSWGDRGPADTQYFGPGTRLTVL.

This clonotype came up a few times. CDR3 amino acids: CASSLDAGTGVTGELFF. CDR3 coding DNA: TGCGCCAGCAGCTTGGATGCCGGGACAGGGGTTACCGGGGAGCTGTTTTTT. V usage is TRBV5-1 and J usage is TRBJ2-2, with 10 positions matching TRBD1. The germline CDR1 and CDR2 sequences are SGHRS and YFSETQ. The CDR3 totals 17 residues. Trimming cost V 0 bases and J 5 bases; bases outside gene matches: 7.

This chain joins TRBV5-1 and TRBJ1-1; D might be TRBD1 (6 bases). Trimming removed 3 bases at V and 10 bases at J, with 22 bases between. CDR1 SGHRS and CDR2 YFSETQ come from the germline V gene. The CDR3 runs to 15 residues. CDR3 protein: CASSSEPHRQDGAFF. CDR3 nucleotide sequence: TGCGCCAGCAGCTCCGAGCCACATCGACAGGACGGAGCTTTCTTT.

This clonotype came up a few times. Here the CDR3 DNA reads TGCGCCAGCAGCCAAGATTTCTCAGGACAGGACTCCTACGAGCAGTACTTC. Its translation is CASSQDFSGQDSYEQYF. The rearrangement joins TRBV4-3 to TRBJ2-7; 7 bases map to TRBD1. The CDR3 is 17 residues long. The junction had 8 bases not matched to a gene; V was cut back by 0 bases and J by 0 bases. Germline V gene lookup returns CDR1 LGHNA and CDR2 YSLEER.

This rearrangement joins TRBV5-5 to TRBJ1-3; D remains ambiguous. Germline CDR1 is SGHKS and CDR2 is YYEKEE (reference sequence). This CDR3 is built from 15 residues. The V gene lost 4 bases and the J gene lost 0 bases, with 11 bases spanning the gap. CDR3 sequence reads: CASSPSANSGNTIYF. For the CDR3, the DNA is TGTGCCAGCAGCCCTTCGGCCAACTCTGGAAACACCATATATTTT.

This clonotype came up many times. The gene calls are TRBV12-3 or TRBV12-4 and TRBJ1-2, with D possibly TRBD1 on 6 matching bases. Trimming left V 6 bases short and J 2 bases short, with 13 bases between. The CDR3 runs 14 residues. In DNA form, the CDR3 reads TGTGCCAGCAGCAAAGGACAGTTAAACTATGGCTACACCTTC. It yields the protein CASSKGQLNYGYTF.

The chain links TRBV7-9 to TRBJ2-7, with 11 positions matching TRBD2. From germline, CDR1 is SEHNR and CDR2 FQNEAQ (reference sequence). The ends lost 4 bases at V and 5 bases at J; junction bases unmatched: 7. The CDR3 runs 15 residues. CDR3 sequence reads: CASSSPRLAGNEQYF. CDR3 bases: TGTGCCAGCAGCTCACCTAGACTAGCGGGAAACGAGCAGTACTTC. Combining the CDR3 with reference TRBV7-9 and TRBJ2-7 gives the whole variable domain DTGVSQNPRHKITKRGQNVTFRCDPISEHNRLYWYRQTLGQGPEFLTYFQNEAQLEKSRLLSDRFSAERPKGSFSTLEIQRTEQGDSAMYLCASSSPRLAGNEQYFGPGTRLTVT.

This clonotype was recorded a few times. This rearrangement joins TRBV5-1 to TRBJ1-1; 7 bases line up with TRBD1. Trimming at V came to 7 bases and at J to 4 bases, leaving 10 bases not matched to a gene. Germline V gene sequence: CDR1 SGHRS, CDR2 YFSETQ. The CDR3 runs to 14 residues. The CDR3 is CASGESGGSTEAFF. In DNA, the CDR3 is TGCGCCAGCGGAGAATCAGGGGGGAGCACTGAAGCTTTCTTT.

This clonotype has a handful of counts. The CDR3 reads CASSLLQGSNEKLFF. CDR3 DNA: TGCGCCAGCAGCCTATTACAGGGTTCTAATGAAAAACTGTTTTTT. The chain uses TRBV5-1 and TRBJ1-4; D might be TRBD1 (6 bases). This CDR3 is built from 15 residues. Per the germline V gene, CDR1 is SGHRS and CDR2 is YFSETQ. Trimming stripped 4 bases from V and 3 bases from J, with 13 bases between.

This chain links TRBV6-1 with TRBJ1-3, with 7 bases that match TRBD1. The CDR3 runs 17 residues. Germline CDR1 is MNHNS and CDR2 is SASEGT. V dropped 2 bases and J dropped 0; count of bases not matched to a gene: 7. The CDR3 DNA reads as TGTGCCAGCAGTGAATCAGCCGGGACAGCCTCTGGAAACACCATATATTTT. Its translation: CASSESAGTASGNTIYF.

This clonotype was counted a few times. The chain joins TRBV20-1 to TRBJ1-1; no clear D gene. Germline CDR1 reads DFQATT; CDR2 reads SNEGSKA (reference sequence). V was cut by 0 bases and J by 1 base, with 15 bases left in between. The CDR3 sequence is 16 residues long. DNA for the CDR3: TGCAGTGCTAGAGATCGGAGGGCTGGAGGGAACACTGAAGCTTTCTTT. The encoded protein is CSARDRRAGGNTEAFF.

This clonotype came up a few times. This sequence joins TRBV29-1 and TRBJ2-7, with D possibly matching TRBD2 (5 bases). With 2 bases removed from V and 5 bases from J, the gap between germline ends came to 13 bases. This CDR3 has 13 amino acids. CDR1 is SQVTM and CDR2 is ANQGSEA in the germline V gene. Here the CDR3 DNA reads TGCAGCGTTGAATGGGAGTTTGGAAACGAGCAGTACTTC. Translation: CSVEWEFGNEQYF.

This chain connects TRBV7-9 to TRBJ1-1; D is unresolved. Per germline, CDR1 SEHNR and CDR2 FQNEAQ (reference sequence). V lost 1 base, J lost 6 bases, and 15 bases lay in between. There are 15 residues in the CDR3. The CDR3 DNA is TGTGCCAGCAGCTTAGTGGGCAGCGGGAATTCTGAAGCTTTCTTT. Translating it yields CASSLVGSGNSEAFF. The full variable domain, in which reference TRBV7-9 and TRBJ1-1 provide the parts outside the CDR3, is DTGVSQNPRHKITKRGQNVTFRCDPISEHNRLYWYRQTLGQGPEFLTYFQNEAQLEKSRLLSDRFSAERPKGSFSTLEIQRTEQGDSAMYLCASSLVGSGNSEAFFGQGTRLTVV.

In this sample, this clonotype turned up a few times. The CDR3 DNA reads as TGTGCCAGCAGTTTAGGCAGGGGGCCCACCTACGAGCAGTACTTC. It yields the protein CASSLGRGPTYEQYF. The chain links TRBV12-3 or TRBV12-4 to TRBJ2-7; 8 nucleotides agree with TRBD1. This CDR3 is built from 15 residues. V lost 1 base to trimming and J lost 2 bases; unmatched junction nucleotides: 4.

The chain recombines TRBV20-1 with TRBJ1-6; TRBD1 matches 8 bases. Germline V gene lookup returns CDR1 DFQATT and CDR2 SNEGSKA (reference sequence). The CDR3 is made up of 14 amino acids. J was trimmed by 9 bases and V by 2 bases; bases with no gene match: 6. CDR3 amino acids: CSARRDRLGSPLHF. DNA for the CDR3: TGCAGTGCTAGACGGGACAGGCTGGGTTCACCCCTCCACTTT.

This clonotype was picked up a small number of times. The CDR3: CASSPGTSGRGGEQFF. The CDR3 DNA follows: TGTGCCAGCAGCCCTGGGACTAGCGGAAGGGGGGGTGAGCAGTTCTTC. The chain couples TRBV7-3 to TRBJ2-1; 11 bases agree with TRBD2. Unmatched junction bases numbered 12, after V lost 5 bases and J lost 9 bases. Germline V lookup: CDR1 SGHTA, CDR2 FQGTGA. The CDR3 totals 16 residues.

CDR3 in amino acids: CASSSPDRVEPQHF. The CDR3 DNA reads as TGTGCCAGCAGTTCCCCCGACAGGGTGGAGCCCCAGCATTTT. The rearrangement joins TRBV12-3 or TRBV12-4 to TRBJ1-5; 7 bases agree with TRBD1. CDR3 length equals 14 residues. J was trimmed by 8 bases and V by 4 bases; bases with no gene match: 8.

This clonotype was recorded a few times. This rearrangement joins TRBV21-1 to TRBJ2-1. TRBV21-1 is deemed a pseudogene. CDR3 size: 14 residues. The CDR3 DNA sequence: TGTGCCAGCAGGATACAGGGCCCCCACAATGAGCAGTTCTTC. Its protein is CASRIQGPHNEQFF.

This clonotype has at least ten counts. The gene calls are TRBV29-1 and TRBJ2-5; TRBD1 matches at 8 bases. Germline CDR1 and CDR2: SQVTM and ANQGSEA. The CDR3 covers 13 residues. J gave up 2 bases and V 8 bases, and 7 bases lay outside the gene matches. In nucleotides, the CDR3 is TGCAGCATATCAGGGGGCTATCAAGAGACCCAGTACTTC. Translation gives CSISGGYQETQYF.

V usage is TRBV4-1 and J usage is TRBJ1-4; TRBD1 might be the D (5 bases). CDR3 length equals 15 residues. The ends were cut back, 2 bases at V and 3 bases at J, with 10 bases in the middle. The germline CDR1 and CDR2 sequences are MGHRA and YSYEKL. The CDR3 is CASSQLGGANEKLFF. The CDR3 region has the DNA TGCGCCAGCAGCCAACTCGGGGGGGCTAATGAAAAACTGTTTTTT.

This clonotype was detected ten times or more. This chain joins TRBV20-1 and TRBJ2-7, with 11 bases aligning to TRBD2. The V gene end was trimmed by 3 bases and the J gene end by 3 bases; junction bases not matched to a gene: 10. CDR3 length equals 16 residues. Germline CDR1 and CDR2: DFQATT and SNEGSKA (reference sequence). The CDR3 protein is CSASPLTSGIYYEQYF. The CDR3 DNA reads TGCAGTGCTAGCCCCCTGACTAGCGGGATTTACTACGAGCAGTACTTC.